This T cell receptor beta chain was captured in a study of early T cells in non-severe SARS-CoV-2 infection. Study as a whole: Unsorted whole-blood RNA was sequenced in bulk, leaving chains unpaired.

This clonotype has at least ten counts. Germline values: CDR1 LGHNT, CDR2 FRNRAP. The CDR3 has 13 amino acids. The junction had 0 bases not matched to a gene; V was cut back by 3 bases and J by 3 bases. Via MiXCR, TCRdb re-called the 5' RACE reads, giving one row per CDR3 protein. This table has tens of thousands of distinct CDR3 sequences, around 9.3% appearing once. The chain has TRBV12-5 and TRBJ2-5; 8 positions match TRBD2. The clonotype comes from an adult who was a healthcare worker with PCR-confirmed SARS-CoV-2 infection or an uninfected control (not recorded which). The specimen sequenced was whole blood. The CDR3 spells CASGFGGEETQYF. The DNA of the CDR3 is TGTGCTAGTGGTTTCGGGGGGGAAGAGACCCAGTACTTC.